This T cell receptor (beta chain) was obtained from a study of human T cells and chemical hapten exposure. Study at large: Patients received weekly diphenylcyclopropenone doses to the scalp throughout the roughly 24-week study. Enrolled patients were predominantly female and had alopecia areata, totalis or universalis. Findings and limits, study-wide: The number of TCRs above 1 in 1000 frequency did not change after DPC sensitization.

As to time point: patch test 3, about 24 weeks after DPC sensitization. Treatment described: therapeutic diphenylcyclopropenone sensitization with weekly scalp DPC. Unfractionated whole blood was the source from which total RNA was extracted. Regarding this clonotype: Antigen unknown.

One entry per CDR3 protein, called by TCRdb with MiXCR from the RACE reads. The sample lists more than 95,000 distinct CDR3 sequences, 25% to 35% occurring once. This CDR3 has 14 residues. The ends lost 5 bases at V and 8 bases at J; junction bases unmatched: 7. The germline CDR1 and CDR2 sequences are MDHEN and SYDVKM. The receptor was isolated from a man aged 35 to 55 with alopecia areata. Some clones in this sample may be carry-over from other donors' samples. J is TRBJ1-4 and V is TRBV28, with TRBD1 matching 8 bases. This sample comprised whole blood, obtained in connection with sensitization to the hapten diphenylcyclopropenone (DPC). The CDR3 loop reads CASSARQGLEKLFF. CDR3 bases: TGTGCCAGCAGTGCCCGACAGGGGTTGGAAAAACTGTTTTTT.